A selection of T cell receptor beta chains follows, all from one sample in a study of T-cell memory formation after mild COVID-19. Each CDR3 protein gets one entry after TCRdb re-called the 5' RACE reads with MiXCR. The sample has almost 550,000 distinct CDR3 sequences, just over 20% seen once; the top ten hold under 15%. The sequenced material came from PBMCs or a T cell subset sorted from them (not recorded which). All receptors derive from an adult woman who had mild COVID-19 (a few samples of this study predate the infection). Cell type and time point are not known. CDR3s include the opening cysteine and the closing phenylalanine or tryptophan. A D gene is named only where the DNA matches it firmly. Size is omitted from some rows. Given values are once, few, many or a class for expanded clones.

j_call,d_call,clone_size,v_call,cdr3_aa,cdr3_nt
TRBJ2-1,TRBD2,-,TRBV20-1,CSARWRTSGYNEQFF,TGCAGTGCTAGATGGAGGACTAGCGGATACAATGAGCAGTTCTTC
TRBJ1-6,TRBD1,-,TRBV20-1,CSATGDSHTNSPLHF,TGCAGTGCCACCGGGGACAGCCATACGAATTCACCCCTCCACTTT
TRBJ2-3,TRBD2,few,TRBV12-3/TRBV12-4,CASSSPGGTSGEADTQYF,TGTGCCAGCAGTTCCCCGGGGGGGACTAGCGGGGAGGCAGATACGCAGTATTTT
TRBJ1-1,-,few,TRBV12-3/TRBV12-4,CASSPRRGPEAFF,TGTGCCAGCAGTCCCCGGCGGGGGCCTGAAGCTTTCTTT
TRBJ1-1,-,few,TRBV18,CASSPSQGGTEAFF,TGTGCCAGCTCACCATCCCAGGGCGGAACTGAAGCTTTCTTT
TRBJ2-7,TRBD1,few,TRBV12-3/TRBV12-4,CASGQGYPDYEQYF,TGTGCCAGCGGACAGGGGTACCCAGACTACGAGCAGTACTTC
TRBJ2-1,TRBD1,-,TRBV24-1,CATSDPGQHTNDEQFF,TGTGCCACCAGTGATCCGGGACAGCACACCAACGATGAGCAGTTCTTC
TRBJ2-3,-,few,TRBV14,CASSQHWGEADTQYF,TGTGCCAGCAGCCAACATTGGGGAGAGGCAGATACGCAGTATTTT
TRBJ1-1,TRBD1,once,TRBV7-3,CASSKSGTGGTEAFF,TGTGCCAGCAGCAAATCCGGTACAGGGGGGACTGAAGCTTTCTTT
TRBJ1-1,-,-,TRBV9,CASSVGQTLNTEAFF,TGTGCCAGCAGCGTAGGACAGACCTTGAACACTGAAGCTTTCTTT
TRBJ2-1,-,-,TRBV7-8,CASSLATAVKPLNEQFF,TGTGCCAGCAGCTTAGCGACCGCGGTTAAACCTTTAAATGAGCAGTTCTTC
TRBJ2-3,TRBD2,-,TRBV24-1,CATSGTSGSQRAADTQYF,TGTGCCACCTCAGGGACTAGCGGTTCTCAGAGGGCGGCAGATACGCAGTATTTT
TRBJ2-1,TRBD2,-,TRBV6-2/TRBV6-3,CASSLTSGRQNEQFF,TGTGCCAGCAGCCTGACTAGCGGTAGGCAAAATGAGCAGTTCTTC
TRBJ2-1,TRBD2,few,TRBV5-1,CASSLAGTSGPSDEQFF,TGCGCCAGCAGCCTCGCGGGGACTAGCGGACCTTCGGATGAGCAGTTCTTC
TRBJ2-1,TRBD2,few,TRBV7-8,CASSLAISGTSYNEQFF,TGTGCCAGCAGCTTAGCGATCAGCGGGACCTCCTACAATGAGCAGTTCTTC
TRBJ1-1,TRBD1,few,TRBV29-1,CSVEGLWDRANTEAFF,TGCAGCGTTGAAGGCCTATGGGACAGGGCCAACACTGAAGCTTTCTTT
TRBJ2-5,-,few,TRBV3-1,CASSQVGWNETQYF,TGTGCCAGCAGCCAAGTGGGGTGGAACGAGACCCAGTACTTC
TRBJ2-1,TRBD2,-,TRBV25-1,CASSYGGGAEEQFF,TGTGCCAGCAGTTACGGCGGGGGGGCGGAAGAGCAGTTCTTC
TRBJ2-1,-,-,TRBV19,CASSIIVGSYNEQFF,TGTGCCAGTAGTATAATTGTGGGGTCCTACAATGAGCAGTTCTTC
TRBJ1-1,TRBD1,-,TRBV12-3/TRBV12-4,CASSIGQGRKAFF,TGTGCCAGCAGCATCGGACAGGGGAGAAAAGCTTTCTTT
TRBJ2-1,TRBD2,many,TRBV6-5,CASSRDRTGGTSGATREQFF,TGTGCCAGCAGCCGAGACAGAACGGGAGGGACTAGCGGAGCTACCCGTGAGCAGTTCTTC
TRBJ1-5,TRBD1,-,TRBV6-2/TRBV6-3,CASSYWQGVQPQHF,TGTGCCAGCAGTTACTGGCAGGGGGTTCAGCCCCAGCATTTT
TRBJ2-3,TRBD2,many,TRBV12-3/TRBV12-4,CASSHAQLAGYADTQYF,TGTGCCAGCAGTCATGCCCAACTAGCGGGGTATGCAGATACGCAGTATTTT
TRBJ2-3,-,-,TRBV6-1,CASKVSFNTDTQYF,TGTGCCAGCAAGGTCTCTTTTAACACAGATACGCAGTATTTT
TRBJ1-1,-,few,TRBV29-1,CSSRDARSPAFF,TGCAGCTCGCGGGACGCCCGATCCCCAGCTTTCTTT
TRBJ2-5,-,few,TRBV24-1,CATSGGAGGVGTQYF,TGTGCCACCAGTGGCGGGGCAGGGGGTGTTGGGACCCAGTACTTC
TRBJ1-2,-,-,TRBV7-9,CASSLPGSYGYTF,TGTGCCAGCAGCTTGCCCGGATCCTATGGCTACACCTTC
TRBJ1-2,TRBD1,-,TRBV20-1,CSASPGQGASKYGYTF,TGCAGTGCTAGTCCGGGACAGGGGGCCTCTAAGTATGGCTACACCTTC
TRBJ2-1,-,few,TRBV29-1,CSVEGGRVTPRFF,TGCAGCGTTGAAGGCGGCAGGGTAACTCCACGGTTCTTC
TRBJ1-5,-,-,TRBV6-1,CASSAQDNSNQPQHF,TGTGCCAGCAGTGCTCAGGACAATAGCAATCAGCCCCAGCATTTT
TRBJ2-1,TRBD2,-,TRBV5-1,CASSYWFSGTSSYNEQFF,TGCGCCAGCAGCTATTGGTTCTCCGGGACTAGCTCCTACAATGAGCAGTTCTTC
TRBJ2-7,TRBD1,few,TRBV10-3,CAISAGGYEQYF,TGTGCCATCAGTGCAGGGGGTTACGAGCAGTACTTC
TRBJ2-7,-,-,TRBV18,CASSPSTGKAYEQYF,TGTGCCAGCTCACCTTCCACAGGGAAGGCCTACGAGCAGTACTTC
TRBJ2-1,TRBD2,many,TRBV7-2,CASSSVGGGYNEQFF,TGTGCCAGCTCCTCTGTGGGGGGGGGATACAATGAGCAGTTCTTC
TRBJ2-7,-,-,TRBV5-1,CASSFMGSSYEQYF,TGCGCCAGCAGCTTTATGGGTAGCTCCTACGAGCAGTACTTC
TRBJ2-7,-,few,TRBV6-5,CASSYRRVASYEQYF,TGTGCCAGCAGTTATAGGAGGGTAGCCTCCTACGAGCAGTACTTC
TRBJ2-1,-,-,TRBV24-1,CATSGQSLNEQFF,TGTGCCACCAGTGGACAGAGTCTCAATGAGCAGTTCTTC
TRBJ2-2,-,-,TRBV6-5,CASSYYVETGELFF,TGTGCCAGCAGTTACTATGTGGAAACCGGGGAGCTGTTTTTT
TRBJ2-1,-,-,TRBV24-1,CATSDFGGDEQFF,TGTGCCACCAGTGATTTTGGGGGTGATGAGCAGTTCTTC
TRBJ1-1,-,-,TRBV30,CAWDHWTEAFF,TGTGCCTGGGATCATTGGACTGAAGCTTTCTTT
TRBJ2-3,-,few,TRBV5-1,CASSSTTSGREGSKKYF,TGCGCCAGCAGCTCGACTACGTCAGGGAGAGAGGGGTCGAAGAAGTATTTT
TRBJ2-6,TRBD1,-,TRBV2,CASSRTGTSSGANVLTF,TGTGCCAGCAGCCGGACAGGGACGAGCTCTGGGGCCAACGTCCTGACTTTC
TRBJ1-1,-,-,TRBV24-1,CATSETVGGTTEAFF,TGTGCCACCAGTGAAACCGTGGGGGGGACCACTGAAGCTTTCTTT
TRBJ2-5,TRBD1,-,TRBV15,CATSRDYQGVELETQYF,TGTGCCACCAGCAGAGATTACCAGGGGGTCGAATTGGAGACCCAGTACTTC
TRBJ2-1,TRBD2,-,TRBV29-1,CSVEGSSGSYNEQFF,TGCAGCGTTGAGGGTTCTAGCGGGAGTTACAATGAGCAGTTCTTC